This TCR beta chain was obtained from a study of blood T cell repertoires in COVID-19 (dated by TCRdb to the early 2020s). Regarding the study in general: Samples covering the acute and convalescent phases of COVID-19 were provided by collaborators in the United States, Italy and Spain. A freely available public database, intended as a resource for researchers studying the immune response to SARS-CoV-2, is where the repertoires were released. A de-identified subject ID, COVID-19 status, age in years and sex were almost always included in the sample metadata. HLA class I and class II types, where available, came from metadata supplied by the sample provider rather than from assay-based typing. The prospective study material was composed of cDNA or gDNA derived from T cells, B-cell-depleted T cells, or PBMCs. Deeply sampled blood TCRbeta repertoires from subjects exposed to, actively infected with, or recovered from COVID-19 were included in the dataset. The samples were drawn from the first 160 participants of the ongoing ImmuneRACE study and from 1,254 subjects provided by 6 global collaborators.

For this clone: No cognate antigen has been identified for it. There are no base qualities to consult, and no much larger clone falls within one base.

The full study reports these points: The amount of clinical and demographic metadata varied by source and participant and was provided uncurated.

TCRbeta CDR3 regions were amplified from genomic DNA using the immunoSEQ Assay, a bias-controlled multiplex PCR. In the paper's pipeline: Within the assay, amplification of reference gene primers was used to estimate how many nucleated cells each sample contained. To quantify the absolute abundance of each unique TCRbeta CDR3 rearrangement, sequence reads were collapsed and filtered. Productive Simpson clonality was computed per sample as the square root of Simpson's diversity index over productive rearrangements. The clones in this table, taken by TCRdb from immuneACCESS, are in-frame only. Not every clone is retained; where verified, under half of the shortfall comes from an unresolved V gene, and the cause of the rest is unknown. The D gene and trimming were derived from the DNA, and the V and J assignments and clone size from that table. The sample table shows some 150,000 clones, and approximately 88% are seen once. Clones ranked in the top ten supply 2.5% to 3% of the sample.

Each collaborating institution followed its own protocols to collect whole blood in K2EDTA tubes. For TCRbeta analysis, collaborator samples were shipped as frozen whole blood, as isolated PBMCs, or as DNA extracted from either sample type. CDR1 and CDR2 (SGHAT, FQDESV) derive from the germline V gene (reference sequence). V and J lose 2 bases and 6 bases, and a span of 5 bases separates them. The cysteine opens and the phenylalanine closes a CDR3 of 12 amino acids. The only DNA kept is the CDR3, 36 bases in frame from the first base. The receptor chain draws on TRBV11-1 and TRBJ2-4; the D gene assignment is ambiguous. This sequence originates from a man between 60 and 75 years old with acute or convalescent COVID-19. The sequenced material came from peripheral blood. The CDR3 region has the sequence CASSLSGNIQYF. In nucleotides, the sequence is TGTGCCAGCAGCTTATCGGGAAACATTCAGTACTTC.